These 15 T cell receptor beta chains came from one sample sequenced in a study of T cell repertoires in cytomegalovirus infection. A single record per CDR3 protein comes from TCRdb applying MiXCR to the reads. The table has 500,000 or so distinct CDR3 sequences, about 15% seen once. Input material: CD8+ T cells from PBMCs. The receptors were gathered from a human donor in good health (CMV status not recorded). Some clones in this sample may be carry-over from other donors' samples.

This clonotype was counted only a few times. The J gene is TRBJ1-1, the V gene TRBV10-3, with D possibly matching TRBD1 (6 bases). Germline V gene data show CDR1 as ENHRY and CDR2 as SYGVKD. Trimming took off 4 bases at V and 6 bases at J, with 12 bases between the two ends. This CDR3 has 13 residues. The CDR3 DNA sequence: TGTGCCATCAGTGGAGGGGGGGAAGCTGAAGCTTTCTTT. It codes for CAISGGGEAEAFF.

The V and J genes are TRBV3-1 and TRBJ2-3; 16 bases are shared with TRBD2. Germline values: CDR1 LGHDT, CDR2 YNNKEL (reference sequence). CDR3 length: 19 residues. V shed 4 bases, J shed 3 bases, and the junction held 10 bases outside the gene matches. This CDR3 reads CASSPGTSGGAATTDTQYF. As DNA, the CDR3 is TGTGCCAGCAGCCCTGGGACTAGCGGGGGGGCCGCCACAACAGATACGCAGTATTTT.

Of note for this clonotype: This may be a read error: a much more frequent sequence differs by one nucleotide. J is TRBJ2-7 and V is TRBV7-6, with 9 bases aligning to TRBD2. This CDR3 is 13 amino acids long. Germline V gene sequence: CDR1 SGHVS, CDR2 FNYEAQ. The CDR3 protein is CASSIAGADEQDF. Here the CDR3 DNA reads TGTGCTAGCAGCATAGCGGGAGCCGACGAGCAGGACTTC.

V gene TRBV3-1 combines with J gene TRBJ2-7; 7 bases line up with TRBD2. The trim removed 4 bases at V and 2 bases at J, leaving 5 bases unmatched. The CDR3 has 14 amino acids. Looked up from germline, CDR1 is LGHDT and CDR2 is YNNKEL (reference sequence). The CDR3 coding sequence is TGTGCCAGCAGCCTCAAAGGGAGGGCCTACGAGCAGTACTTC. Residues: CASSLKGRAYEQYF.

This clonotype came up many times. The chain links TRBV12-3 or TRBV12-4 to TRBJ2-3, with D possibly TRBD1 on 5 matching bases. This CDR3 has 15 amino acids. Trimming left V 6 bases short and J 5 bases short, with 18 bases between. CDR3 region: CASSPSQEQVDTQYF. CDR3 bases: TGTGCCAGCAGCCCAAGCCAAGAACAGGTAGATACGCAGTATTTT.

A note on this clonotype: A much bigger clone sits one base away, suggesting this may be a read error. The chain combines TRBV2 with TRBJ2-1; D is uncertain. The CDR3 totals 11 residues. CDR1 and CDR2 from the germline V gene are SNHLY and FYNNEI. V was pared by 8 bases and J by 15 bases, with 17 bases between. CDR3 in DNA: TGTGCCAGCCTCGGAAAGGGTGCGCGGTTCTTC. Encoded protein: CASLGKGARFF.

This clonotype has ten or more counts. CDR3 coding DNA: TGTGCCAGCAGTCCTGGGGTCAATGCCAAAAACATTCAGTACTTC. It encodes CASSPGVNAKNIQYF. The chain uses TRBV11-2 and TRBJ2-4; no clear D. V was shortened by 6 bases and J by 1 base, with 13 bases between the two germline ends. Per the germline V gene, CDR1 is SGHAT and CDR2 is FQNNGV. The CDR3 is 15 residues long.

This clonotype has a handful of counts. The V and J genes are TRBV25-1 and TRBJ1-2; 8 positions agree with TRBD1. Trimming took 1 base from V and 2 from J; bases not matched to a gene: 6. This CDR3 comprises 16 residues. Germline CDR1 MGHDK, CDR2 SYGVNS. The chain's CDR3 is CASSESRQGINYGYTF. CDR3 coding DNA: TGTGCCAGCAGTGAATCGAGACAGGGGATCAACTATGGCTACACCTTC.

This chain uses TRBV29-1 with TRBJ2-5; the D gene is possibly TRBD2 (6 bases). V was clipped by 6 bases and J by 5 bases, with 13 bases between them. The CDR3 totals 12 residues. CDR1 and CDR2 from the germline V gene are SQVTM and ANQGSEA. The CDR3 DNA sequence: TGCAGCGTCCCTGGGGGGAGGGAGACCCAGTACTTC. The encoded protein is CSVPGGRETQYF.

As for this clonotype: Since the CDR3 does not end with the conserved phenylalanine or tryptophan, this likely comes from a read error. The limits of the CDR3 on the DNA are not certain, so only TCRdb's listed CDR3 is given. V usage is TRBV19 and J usage is TRBJ1-2; the D segment call TRBD1 is taken from the table without a DNA check. The CDR3 is 13 amino acids long, termini counted. CDR1 and CDR2 from the germline V gene are LNHDA and SQIVND (reference sequence). CDR3 sequence: CATPTRGGGGYTL.

The table lists this clonotype with a few counts. V gene TRBV28 combines with J gene TRBJ2-2; 8 bases are a match to TRBD2. The CDR3 extends over 16 amino acids. Germline V gene data show CDR1 as MDHEN and CDR2 as SYDVKM. V was pared by 5 bases and J by 6 bases, with 11 bases of the junction left unmatched. CDR3 nucleotide sequence: TGTGCCAGCAGTCCAAGGGGCGGGAGGCCCTCCGGGGAGCTGTTTTTT. This sequence encodes CASSPRGGRPSGELFF.

The table lists this clonotype with a few counts. The chain is built from TRBV25-1 and TRBJ2-7, with D possibly being TRBD1 or TRBD2 (6 bases each). In germline, CDR1 is MGHDK, CDR2 SYGVNS. The CDR3 contains 10 residues. V was cut by 8 bases and J by 6 bases, with 8 bases left in between. Here the CDR3 reads CASGGPEQYF. For the CDR3, the DNA is TGTGCCAGCGGGGGGCCCGAGCAGTACTTC.

This chain joins TRBV6-5 and TRBJ1-2, with D unclear. Germline V gene data show CDR1 as MNHEY and CDR2 as SVGAGI. The CDR3 is made up of 14 amino acids. V was trimmed by 0 bases and J by 4 bases, leaving 9 bases between them. The CDR3 region has the DNA TGTGCCAGCAGTTACTCAGCCAGTACCTATGGCTACACCTTC. Residues: CASSYSASTYGYTF.

This clonotype was counted many times. The V gene is TRBV7-9, the J gene TRBJ2-3; TRBD2 matches 14 bases. The CDR3 contains 17 residues. Unmatched junction bases numbered 4, after V lost 5 bases and J lost 0 bases. The V gene's germline CDR1 is SEHNR and CDR2 FQNEAQ (reference sequence). This CDR3 is CASSTRLAGGSTDTQYF. The CDR3 DNA reads TGTGCCAGCAGCACTCGACTAGCGGGGGGGAGCACAGATACGCAGTATTTT.

This clonotype has a count of ten or more. V gene TRBV10-3 combines with J gene TRBJ2-7; 10 positions match TRBD2. J gave up 5 bases and V 2 bases, and 6 bases lay outside the gene matches. This CDR3 has 15 amino acids. Germline values: CDR1 ENHRY, CDR2 SYGVKD. CDR3 loop: CAISETSGMGDEQYF. CDR3 DNA sequence: TGTGCCATCAGTGAGACTAGCGGGATGGGTGACGAGCAGTACTTC.